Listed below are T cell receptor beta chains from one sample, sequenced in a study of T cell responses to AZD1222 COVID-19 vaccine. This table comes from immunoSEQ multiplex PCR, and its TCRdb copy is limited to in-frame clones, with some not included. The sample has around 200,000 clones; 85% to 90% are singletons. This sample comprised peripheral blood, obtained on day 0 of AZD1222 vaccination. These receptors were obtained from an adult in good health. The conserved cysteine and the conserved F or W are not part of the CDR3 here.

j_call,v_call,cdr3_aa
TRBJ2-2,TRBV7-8,ASSPGVQLNTGELF
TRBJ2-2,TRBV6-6,ASSYSEPGELF
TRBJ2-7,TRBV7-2,ASSLGQSGMGEQY
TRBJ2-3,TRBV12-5,ASGFILAGSTDTQY
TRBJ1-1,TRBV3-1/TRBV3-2,ASSRTGNTEAF
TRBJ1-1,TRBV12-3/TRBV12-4,ASSSRINTEAF
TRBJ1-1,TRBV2,ASSVTGNTEAF
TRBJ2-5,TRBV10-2,ASSGWGGEETQY
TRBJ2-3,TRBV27,ASSSSGAGFTDTQY
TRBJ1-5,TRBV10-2,ALESGTGGNQPQH
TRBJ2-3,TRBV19,ASSIGTGVSTDTQY
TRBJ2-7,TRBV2,ASGGPPYEQY
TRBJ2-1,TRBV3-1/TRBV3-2,ASSQVGGAESYNEQF
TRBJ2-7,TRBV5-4,ASSPGQVGYEQY
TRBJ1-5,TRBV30,AWTGGRGQPQH
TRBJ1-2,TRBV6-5,ASSRGRGYT
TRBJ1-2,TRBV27,ASSFRQDRYGYT
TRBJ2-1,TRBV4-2,ASSQDWREYGDNEQF
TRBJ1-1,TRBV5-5,ASSLTASGTEAF
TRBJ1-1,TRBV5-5,ASSLGVGTEAF
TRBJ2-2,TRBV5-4,ASSLNTGELF
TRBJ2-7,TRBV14,ASRPGGLAGSFNEQY
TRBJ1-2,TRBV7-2,ASSLDYT
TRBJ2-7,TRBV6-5,ASNQGGPLYEQY
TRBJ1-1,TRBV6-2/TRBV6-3,ASSWTARGTEAF
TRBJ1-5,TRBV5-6,ASSLAGGRSNQPQH
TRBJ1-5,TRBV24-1,ATGADRGSNQPQH
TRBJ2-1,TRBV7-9,ASSSRTGYGEQF
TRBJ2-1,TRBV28,ASSQTINEQF
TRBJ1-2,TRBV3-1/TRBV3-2,ASSPRGHYGYT
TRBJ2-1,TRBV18,ASSQLQGENEQF
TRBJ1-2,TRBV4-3,ASSQDLVTRDRGYGYT
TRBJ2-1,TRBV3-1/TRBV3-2,ASRDRVNEQF
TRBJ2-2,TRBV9,ASSVPTSGRIGNTGELF
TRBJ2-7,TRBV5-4,ASSVGLADYEQY
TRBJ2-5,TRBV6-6,ASSTEETQY
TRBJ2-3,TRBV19,ASSIGAGAADTQY
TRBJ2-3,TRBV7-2,ASSSTSGGSTDTQY
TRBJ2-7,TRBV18,ASSPDTYEQY
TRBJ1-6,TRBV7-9,ASSLGATGMNSPLH
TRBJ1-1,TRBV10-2,ASSRDKANTEAF
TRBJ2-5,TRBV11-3,ASSLDSGYQETQY
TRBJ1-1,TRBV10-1,ASSEDRANTEAF
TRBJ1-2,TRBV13,ASNFPGTGYGYT
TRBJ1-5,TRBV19,ASRETGKRDQPQH
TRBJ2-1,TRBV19,ASSILGLAVYNEQF